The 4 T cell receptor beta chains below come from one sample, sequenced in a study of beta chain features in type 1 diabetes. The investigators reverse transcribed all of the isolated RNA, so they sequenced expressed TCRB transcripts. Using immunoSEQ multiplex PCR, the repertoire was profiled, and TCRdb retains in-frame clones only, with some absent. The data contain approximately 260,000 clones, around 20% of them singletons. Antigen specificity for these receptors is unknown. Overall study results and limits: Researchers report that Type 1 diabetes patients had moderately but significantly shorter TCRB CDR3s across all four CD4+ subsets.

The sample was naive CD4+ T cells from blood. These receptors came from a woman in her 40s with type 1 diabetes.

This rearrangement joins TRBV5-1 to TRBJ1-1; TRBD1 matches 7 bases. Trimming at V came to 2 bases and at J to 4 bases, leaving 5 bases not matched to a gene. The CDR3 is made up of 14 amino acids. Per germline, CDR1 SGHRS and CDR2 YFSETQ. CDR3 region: CASSLQTGTTEAFF. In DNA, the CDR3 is TGCGCCAGCAGCTTACAGACAGGGACCACTGAAGCTTTCTTT.

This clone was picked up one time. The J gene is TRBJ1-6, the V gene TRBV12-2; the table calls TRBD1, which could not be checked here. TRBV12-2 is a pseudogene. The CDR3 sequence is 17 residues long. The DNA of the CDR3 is TGTGCAAGTCGGTGGACAGGATACAACTATGGGGATTCACCCCTCCACTTT. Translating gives CASRWTGYNYGDSPLHF.

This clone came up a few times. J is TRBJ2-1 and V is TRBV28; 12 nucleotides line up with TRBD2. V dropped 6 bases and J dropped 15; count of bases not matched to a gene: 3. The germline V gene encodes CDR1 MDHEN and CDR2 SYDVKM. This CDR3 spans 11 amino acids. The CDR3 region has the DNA TGTGCCAGCAGGGGACTAGCGGGTGGGTTCTTC. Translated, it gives CASRGLAGGFF. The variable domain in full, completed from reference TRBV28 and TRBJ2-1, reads DVKVTQSSRYLVKRTGEKVFLECVQDMDHENMFWYRQDPGLGLRLIYFSYDVKMKEKGDIPEGYSVSREKKERFSLILESASTNQTSMYLCASRGLAGGFFGPGTRLTVL.

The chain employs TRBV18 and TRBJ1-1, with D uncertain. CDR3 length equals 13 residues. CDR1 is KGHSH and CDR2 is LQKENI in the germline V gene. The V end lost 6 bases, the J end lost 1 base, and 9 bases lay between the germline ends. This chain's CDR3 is CASSRLENTEAFF. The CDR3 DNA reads TGTGCCAGCTCGCGATTAGAGAACACTGAAGCTTTCTTT. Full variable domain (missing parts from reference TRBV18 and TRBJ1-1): NAGVMQNPRHLVRRRGQEARLRCSPMKGHSHVYWYRQLPEEGLKFMVYLQKENIIDESGMPKERFSAEFPKEGPSILRIQQVVRGDSAAYFCASSRLENTEAFFGQGTRLTVV.